This T cell receptor (beta chain) was captured by sequencing in a study of graft-versus-host responses after intestinal transplantation. Study overall: Transplants were multivisceral, liver-intestinal, or isolated intestinal. Study-level results: Clonal ratios of graft-versus-host to host-versus-graft in allografts were high for patients exhibiting graft-donor T cell macrochimerism. Recipient marrow held GvH clones, some first seen in ileum or blood. The study associated peak circulating GvH clone levels with early post-transplant HvG declines.

This clone was recorded once. Its antigen remains unidentified. With V trimmed by 3 bases and J by 1 base, 8 bases remained unmatched. Germline assignment: CDR1 SNHLY and CDR2 FYNNEI. This CDR3 has 17 residues. TCRdb keeps only in-frame clones here, not all; method: immunoSEQ multiplex PCR. The top ten hold about 0.51% of the sample, which has more than 85,000 clones, around 95% seen once. The sequence was obtained from a human donor who received an intestinal transplant. Sequencing was performed on unstimulated CD8+ T cells sorted from spleen or lymph node cells, taken before intestinal transplant. The gene calls are TRBV2 and TRBJ2-2; 7 nucleotides align to TRBD2. CDR3: CASSDRVGGWNTGELFF. In nucleotides, the CDR3 is TGTGCCAGCAGTGACAGGGTGGGAGGGTGGAACACCGGGGAGCTGTTTTTT.